This is a list of T cell receptor beta chains from one sample in a study of T cell responses to AZD1222 COVID-19 vaccine. Method: immunoSEQ multiplex PCR; TCRdb's copy keeps in-frame clones and lacks some. The sample yields about 140,000 clones, approximately 90% seen once. The sequencing here drew on peripheral blood, taken on day 0 of AZD1222 vaccination. The receptors stem from an adult in good health. CDR3s leave out the opening cysteine and the closing phenylalanine or tryptophan. D genes are given only for firm matches.

J: TRBJ2-1
V: TRBV5-4
D: -
CDR3: ASSLESLTSYNEQF

J: TRBJ2-2
V: TRBV7-3
D: TRBD2
CDR3: ASSLKRGLGELF

J: TRBJ2-1
V: TRBV5-1
D: -
CDR3: ASSLGERGDNEQF

J: TRBJ1-1
V: TRBV5-1
D: -
CDR3: ASSLGQINTEAF

J: TRBJ1-1
V: TRBV11-3
D: TRBD1
CDR3: ASTRDLGGGALGEAF

J: TRBJ1-2
V: TRBV27
D: -
CDR3: ARGRGDYTYGYT

J: TRBJ1-4
V: TRBV4-1
D: TRBD1
CDR3: ASSQERQTGDQKLF

J: TRBJ2-5
V: TRBV6-6
D: -
CDR3: ASSPRKQETQY

J: TRBJ1-1
V: TRBV11-3
D: -
CDR3: ASSSRDVVPTEAF

J: TRBJ1-2
V: TRBV6-1
D: -
CDR3: ASSENTYGYT

J: TRBJ1-5
V: TRBV2
D: TRBD1
CDR3: ASRRQGGFNQPQH

J: TRBJ2-7
V: TRBV30
D: -
CDR3: AWSPRVGEQY

J: TRBJ1-1
V: TRBV30
D: -
CDR3: AWSNAIKDTEAF

J: TRBJ2-5
V: TRBV9
D: TRBD1
CDR3: ASSAATGWETQY

J: TRBJ2-2
V: TRBV4-3
D: TRBD2
CDR3: ASSGTSGRAHPNTGELF

J: TRBJ2-3
V: TRBV19
D: -
CDR3: ASSLTGTADTQY

J: TRBJ2-3
V: TRBV11-3
D: -
CDR3: ASSGSSLISTDTQY

J: TRBJ1-1
V: TRBV19
D: TRBD1
CDR3: ASSMTGGGIPPEAF

J: TRBJ2-3
V: TRBV9
D: TRBD2
CDR3: ASSVAKRGPRDTQY

J: TRBJ1-2
V: TRBV15
D: TRBD1
CDR3: ATSRDPGRDRDKGYT

J: TRBJ1-2
V: TRBV2
D: TRBD1
CDR3: ASSEPGQGANYGYT

J: TRBJ1-1
V: TRBV7-3
D: -
CDR3: ASSLDRQLNTEAF

J: TRBJ2-1
V: TRBV9
D: -
CDR3: ASSEGEYNEQF

J: TRBJ2-3
V: TRBV11-3
D: -
CDR3: ASSSLVGDTQY

J: TRBJ2-5
V: TRBV11-3
D: TRBD2
CDR3: ASSLPAGGAETQY

J: TRBJ2-7
V: TRBV6-2/TRBV6-3
D: TRBD2
CDR3: ASSYGRGSYEQY

J: TRBJ2-1
V: TRBV10-3
D: TRBD2
CDR3: AIGGGAARERGNEQF

J: TRBJ1-3
V: TRBV28
D: -
CDR3: ASSRSRQAGNTIY

J: TRBJ1-1
V: TRBV11-2
D: -
CDR3: ASSLVARRSEAF

J: TRBJ2-3
V: TRBV12-3/TRBV12-4
D: -
CDR3: ASSLASANTQY

J: TRBJ1-2
V: TRBV6-5
D: -
CDR3: ASTGGAGGYT

J: TRBJ1-1
V: TRBV5-5
D: TRBD1
CDR3: ASSLGLGQAGWNTEAF

J: TRBJ2-1
V: TRBV10-3
D: -
CDR3: AITRDFSSYNEQF

J: TRBJ1-1
V: TRBV13
D: TRBD1
CDR3: ASSLDRGTEAF

J: TRBJ1-6
V: TRBV21-1
D: -
CDR3: ASSTRDRGGSSPLH

J: TRBJ1-1
V: TRBV11-3
D: -
CDR3: ASSLEQWAVDTEAF

J: TRBJ1-5
V: TRBV30
D: -
CDR3: AWSAPARPQH

J: TRBJ2-1
V: TRBV29-1
D: TRBD2
CDR3: SVLGLAVGENEQF

J: TRBJ2-3
V: TRBV7-8
D: TRBD2
CDR3: ASTMELAGGLTDTQY

J: TRBJ1-3
V: TRBV7-9
D: -
CDR3: ASRQYPGPGNTIY

J: TRBJ2-7
V: TRBV7-9
D: TRBD1
CDR3: ASSLTGQVDYEQY

J: TRBJ1-2
V: TRBV6-4
D: -
CDR3: ASSDGGSIYGYT